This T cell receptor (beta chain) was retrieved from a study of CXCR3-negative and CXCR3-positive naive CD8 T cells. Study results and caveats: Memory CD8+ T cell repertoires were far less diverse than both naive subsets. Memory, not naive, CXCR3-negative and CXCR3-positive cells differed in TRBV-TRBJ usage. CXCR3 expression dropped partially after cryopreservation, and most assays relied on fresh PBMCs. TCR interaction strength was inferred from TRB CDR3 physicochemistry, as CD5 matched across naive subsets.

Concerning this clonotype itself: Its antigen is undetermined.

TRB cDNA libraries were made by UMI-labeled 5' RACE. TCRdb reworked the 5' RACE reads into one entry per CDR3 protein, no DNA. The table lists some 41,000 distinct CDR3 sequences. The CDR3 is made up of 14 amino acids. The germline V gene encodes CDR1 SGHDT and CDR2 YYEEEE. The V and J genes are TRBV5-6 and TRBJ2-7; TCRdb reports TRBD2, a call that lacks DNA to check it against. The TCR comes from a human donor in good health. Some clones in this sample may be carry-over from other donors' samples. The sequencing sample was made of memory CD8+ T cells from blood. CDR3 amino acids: CASSSRTSDYEQYF.